The present T cell receptor (beta chain) was sequenced within a study of shared clonotypes between healthy human individuals. Findings of the study overall: Rarefaction revealed incomplete sorted-subset sequencing despite large depth. Relative to memory subsets, naive subsets generally showed larger estimated richness.

Germline CDR1 MDHEN, CDR2 SYDVKM. Trimming stripped 6 bases from V and 2 bases from J, with 5 bases between. This CDR3 has 12 residues. Only in-frame clones appear in the TCRdb table, and some are missing; sequencing was by immunoSEQ multiplex PCR. The sample has approximately 2.5 million clones; roughly 93% are singletons. Details on this clone: Its antigen is undetermined. The same CDR3 can be traced to other DNA sequences in this sample.

The receptor's source is a man aged 18 to 35 in good health. Some clones in this sample may be carry-over from other donors' samples. What was sequenced was naive CD4+ T cells from PBMCs. Subset of the sample: CD45RA+ positively selected. This chain links TRBV28 with TRBJ1-5, with no clear D. In DNA, the CDR3 is TGTGCCAGCAGAGTGGGCAATCAGCCCCAGCATTTT. Protein: CASRVGNQPQHF.